The text below deals with one T cell receptor beta chain. Original analysis: Estimated nucleated cell counts came from reference gene primer amplification. Produced via immunoSEQ multiplex PCR; TCRdb's table is partial and in-frame only. V and J calls and clone size follow that table, whereas D and trimming were derived from the DNA. This sample carries roughly 56,000 clones, 87% of them seen once, and the ten largest clones take 6.5%. The data originate from a study of blood T cell repertoires in COVID-19. Overall study: Collection of acute and convalescent COVID-19 samples took place in the United States, Italy and Spain. From T cells, B-cell-depleted T cells, or PBMCs came the material, which was cDNA or gDNA.

V shed 4 bases and J 5 bases; nucleotides not matched to a gene: 5. Per germline, CDR1 KGHSH and CDR2 LQKENI. This CDR3 comprises 13 residues. The chain uses TRBV18 and TRBJ2-7; 7 bases align to TRBD1. The source of this sequence is a man aged 45-65 years with active COVID-19. Input material: peripheral blood. The CDR3 is CASSLQTGNEQYF. CDR3 sequence (DNA): TGTGCCAGCTCACTCCAGACAGGGAACGAGCAGTACTTC.